This section outlines one T cell receptor (beta chain) sequence together with its context. Which antigen it targets is not known. Base qualities are not at hand, and no much larger clone is one base apart. From the germline V gene (reference sequence), CDR1 is GTSNPN and CDR2 is SVGIG. Trimming leaves V shorter by 5 bases and J shorter by 8 bases, with the junction holding 7 bases beyond the gene matches. Its CDR3 holds 13 amino acids, cysteine through phenylalanine. The sequence is cut down to CDR3 DNA, 39 bases in frame from base 1. This entry belongs to a study of blood T cell repertoires in COVID-19 (dated by TCRdb to about 2020). About the investigation overall: Collaborator samples came from the United States, Italy and Spain and covered acute and convalescent phases of COVID-19. The material from the prospective study consisted of cDNA or gDNA derived from T cells, B-cell-depleted T cells, or PBMCs. Deeply sampled blood TCRbeta repertoires from subjects exposed to, actively infected with, or recovered from COVID-19 were included in the dataset. The repertoires were made available in a free public database intended to serve as a resource for research on the immune response to SARS-CoV-2. The samples were drawn from two sources: the first 160 participants of the ongoing ImmuneRACE study, and 1,200 or so subjects contributed by 6 global collaborators. The sample metadata nearly always contained a de-identified subject ID, COVID-19 status, age in years and sex. Where available, HLA class I and class II types were obtained from metadata supplied by the sample provider rather than from assay-based typing. The full study reports these points: The quantity of clinical and demographic metadata differed by source and by participant and was supplied without curation.

TCRbeta CDR3 regions were amplified from genomic DNA by means of the immunoSEQ Assay, a bias-controlled multiplex PCR. As for the original processing: The number of nucleated cells in each sample was estimated by amplification of reference gene primers within the assay. To quantify the absolute abundance of each unique TCRbeta CDR3 rearrangement, sequence reads were collapsed and filtered. For each sample, productive Simpson clonality was calculated by taking the square root of Simpson's diversity index across productive rearrangements. What TCRdb holds here is the immuneACCESS table cut down to in-frame rearrangements. Part of the clones is not present; checked against another copy, under half of the missing clones reflect an unresolved V gene, and the others are unexplained. The D gene and trimming were derived from the DNA, and the V and J assignments and clone size from that table. The sample table lists over 100,000 clones, over 80% of them with a count of one. The ten largest clones add up to roughly 15% of the sample.

Each collaborating institution followed its own protocols to collect whole blood in K2EDTA tubes. For TCRbeta analysis, collaborators shipped samples as frozen whole blood, isolated PBMCs, or DNA extracted from either of those sample types. The sequencing sample was made of peripheral blood. This receptor was identified in a man between 50 and 59 years old with acute or convalescent COVID-19. The receptor chain draws on TRBV30 and TRBJ1-4, with 8 junctional bases fitting TRBD1. The nucleotide sequence reads as follows: TGTGCCTGGGGACAGGGCGCGGGGGAAAAACTGTTTTTT. This yields the protein CAWGQGAGEKLFF.